Listed below are T cell receptor beta chains from one sample, sequenced in a study of T-cell reconstitution after alpha-beta-depleted transplantation in children. TCRdb analysed the PCR reads with MiXCR anew, one entry per CDR3 protein. The table records 900,000 or so distinct CDR3 sequences, less than 20% of them present only once. The sequenced sample was PBMCs, mostly from graft donor cells, obtained 360 days after TCRalphabeta/CD19-depleted stem cell transplant. The receptors were gathered from a male patient between 5 and 17 years old who had a stem cell transplant for acute lymphoblastic leukemia, so the T cells may come from the graft donor. The CDR3 runs from the conserved cysteine through the conserved F or W. The D gene is left open where the match is weak. Only part of the rows carry a size: once, few, many, or a class if the clone is expanded.

NA,TRBV29-1,NA,TRBJ2-5,CSVHAWTGTQYF,TGCAGCGTTCATGCCTGGACGGGCACCCAGTACTTC
TRBD1,TRBV20-1,NA,TRBJ1-5,CCARSGQGGFSNQPQHF,TGCTGCGCTAGGAGTGGACAGGGTGGTTTCAGCAATCAGCCCCAGCATTTT
TRBD2,TRBV20-1,NA,TRBJ2-7,CSAPRLAGDDEQYF,TGCAGTGCTCCCAGACTAGCGGGAGACGACGAGCAGTACTTC
NA,TRBV12-5,NA,TRBJ2-7,CASGLTTSSYEQYF,TGTGCTAGTGGTTTGACTACTAGCTCCTACGAGCAGTACTTC
TRBD1,TRBV5-1,many,TRBJ2-2,CASSGRTGVNTGELFF,TGCGCCAGCAGCGGACGGACAGGGGTTAACACCGGGGAGCTGTTTTTT
TRBD1,TRBV7-9,many,TRBJ2-2,CASSPGTADRFTGELFF,TGTGCCAGCAGCCCCGGGACAGCGGATCGGTTTACCGGGGAGCTGTTTTTT
NA,TRBV20-1,many,TRBJ1-6,CSARDRPGDYSPLHF,TGCAGTGCTAGAGATCGGCCAGGGGACTATTCACCCCTCCACTTT
TRBD1,TRBV5-1,many,TRBJ1-2,CASSLGLHRGCYTF,TGCGCCAGCAGCTTGGGCCTTCACAGGGGATGCTACACCTTC
NA,TRBV27,few,TRBJ2-5,CASSSNKEDQETQYF,TGTGCCAGCAGTTCGAACAAGGAGGACCAAGAGACCCAGTACTTC
NA,TRBV14,few,TRBJ2-5,CASSHTETQYF,TGTGCCAGCAGCCATACAGAGACCCAGTACTTC
TRBD2,TRBV20-1,few,TRBJ2-1,CSANLPGLAGRGPFASEQFF,TGCAGTGCTAACTTACCGGGACTAGCGGGACGGGGCCCCTTTGCCAGTGAGCAGTTCTTC
NA,TRBV11-2,few,TRBJ2-2,CASRTPKNTGELFF,TGTGCCAGCAGGACGCCTAAGAACACCGGGGAGCTGTTTTTT
NA,TRBV5-1,many,TRBJ1-1,CASSLAQGLGTEAFF,TGCGCCAGCAGCTTGGCTCAGGGGCTGGGAACTGAAGCTTTCTTT
NA,TRBV24-1,many,TRBJ2-3,CATSDITDTQYF,TGTGCCACCAGTGATATCACAGATACGCAGTATTTT
NA,TRBV5-1,few,TRBJ2-7,CASSPRGYYEQYF,TGCGCCAGCAGCCCCAGGGGCTACTACGAGCAGTACTTC
NA,TRBV9,NA,TRBJ1-3,CASSVGRDTIYF,TGTGCCAGCAGCGTAGGCAGAGACACCATATATTTT
TRBD1,TRBV5-5,few,TRBJ1-1,CASSRGQGAAMNTEAFF,TGTGCCAGCAGCCGCGGACAGGGGGCTGCGATGAACACTGAAGCTTTCTTT
TRBD2,TRBV11-1,once,TRBJ2-5,CASSFWTSGPFQETQYF,TGTGCCAGCAGCTTTTGGACTAGCGGACCTTTCCAAGAGACCCAGTACTTC
NA,TRBV20-1,NA,TRBJ2-3,CSASFWLADTQYF,TGCAGTGCCTCCTTCTGGTTGGCGGATACGCAGTATTTT
NA,TRBV27,few,TRBJ2-7,CASSSHSAYEQYF,TGTGCCAGCAGTTCGCACAGCGCCTACGAGCAGTACTTC
TRBD2,TRBV7-8,few,TRBJ2-1,CASSPKRGGPWDEQFF,TGTGCCAGCAGCCCCAAAAGGGGAGGGCCCTGGGATGAGCAGTTCTTC
TRBD2,TRBV5-1,NA,TRBJ2-7,CASSLVAGAPAEQYF,TGCGCCAGCAGCTTGGTGGCGGGAGCCCCTGCCGAGCAGTACTTC
NA,TRBV20-1,few,TRBJ1-1,CSASADLNTEAFF,TGCAGTGCTAGTGCTGACCTCAACACTGAAGCTTTCTTT
NA,TRBV27,few,TRBJ1-1,CASSWHRDALEAFF,TGTGCCAGCAGTTGGCACCGGGACGCCCTTGAAGCTTTCTTT
NA,TRBV2,few,TRBJ2-3,CASMREGRITNTQYF,TGTGCCAGCATGCGTGAGGGACGGATCACGAATACGCAGTATTTT
NA,TRBV6-5,NA,TRBJ1-5,CASSYSLTQPQHF,TGTGCCAGCAGTTACTCGCTCACGCAGCCCCAGCATTTT
NA,TRBV20-1,NA,TRBJ2-7,CSARDNYEQYF,TGCAGTGCTAGAGATAATTACGAGCAGTACTTC
TRBD2,TRBV4-1,few,TRBJ2-5,CASSQVGRGNQETQYF,TGCGCCAGCAGCCAAGTCGGGAGGGGGAACCAAGAGACCCAGTACTTC
NA,TRBV5-1,many,TRBJ2-5,CASSVNQETQYF,TGCGCCAGCAGCGTAAACCAAGAGACCCAGTACTTC
NA,TRBV12-3/TRBV12-4,few,TRBJ2-3,CASCGPLPPKETDTQYF,TGTGCCAGCTGCGGTCCTCTGCCCCCCAAAGAGACAGATACGCAGTATTTT
TRBD1,TRBV20-1,NA,TRBJ2-7,CSASGLGDRAGYEQYF,TGCAGTGCTAGTGGGCTAGGGGACAGGGCTGGGTACGAGCAGTACTTC
NA,TRBV12-3/TRBV12-4,many,TRBJ1-1,CASSLGKAFF,TGTGCCAGCAGTTTAGGAAAAGCTTTCTTT
NA,TRBV5-1,few,TRBJ2-5,CASSLSAGEETQYF,TGCGCCAGCAGCTTGTCCGCCGGCGAAGAGACCCAGTACTTC
NA,TRBV7-8,few,TRBJ2-3,CASSLAKDTVSEDTQYF,TGTGCCAGCAGCTTAGCGAAAGATACGGTATCGGAGGATACGCAGTATTTT
NA,TRBV27,few,TRBJ1-2,CASSLGLHYGYTF,TGTGCCAGCAGTTTGGGACTCCACTATGGCTACACCTTC
TRBD1,TRBV27,many,TRBJ2-1,CASSSDRGRFHEQFF,TGTGCCAGCAGTTCCGACAGGGGGCGGTTTCATGAGCAGTTCTTC
TRBD2,TRBV2,few,TRBJ2-3,CASSPLAGSADTQYF,TGTGCCAGCAGCCCCTTAGCGGGATCCGCAGATACGCAGTATTTT
NA,TRBV4-1,few,TRBJ2-1,CASSQDMRAEQFF,TGCGCCAGCAGCCAAGATATGAGGGCAGAGCAGTTCTTC
NA,TRBV7-9,NA,TRBJ2-7,CASSFVGPTYEQYF,TGTGCCAGCAGCTTTGTGGGACCTACTTACGAGCAGTACTTC
NA,TRBV14,NA,TRBJ2-5,CASSPRTGYGQETQYF,TGTGCCAGCAGCCCAAGGACTGGTTATGGACAAGAGACCCAGTACTTC
NA,TRBV5-1,NA,TRBJ2-5,CASSLETAAQETQYF,TGCGCCAGCAGCTTGGAAACGGCAGCCCAAGAGACCCAGTACTTC
NA,TRBV5-1,many,TRBJ1-5,CASSLARDQPQHF,TGCGCCAGCAGCTTGGCCAGAGATCAGCCCCAGCATTTT
NA,TRBV28,few,TRBJ2-7,CASSPRKGSSSYEQYF,TGTGCCAGCAGTCCACGAAAGGGCTCGAGCTCCTACGAGCAGTACTTC
NA,TRBV7-9,many,TRBJ1-3,CASQASGNTIYF,TGTGCCAGCCAGGCTTCTGGAAACACCATATATTTT
TRBD2,TRBV27,NA,TRBJ2-1,CASSYWRESPNEQFF,TGTGCCAGCAGTTACTGGCGGGAGTCCCCCAATGAGCAGTTCTTC
NA,TRBV6-1,NA,TRBJ2-7,CASTEGPWGEVSYEQYF,TGTGCCAGCACCGAAGGCCCCTGGGGTGAGGTATCCTACGAGCAGTACTTC
TRBD1,TRBV7-6,once,TRBJ2-1,CASSLRTGISEQFF,TGTGCCAGCAGCCTCCGGACAGGAATAAGTGAGCAGTTCTTC
NA,TRBV12-3/TRBV12-4,NA,TRBJ2-1,CASGRGPLSEQFF,TGTGCCAGCGGGCGGGGGCCCTTAAGTGAGCAGTTCTTC
TRBD1,TRBV30,few,TRBJ1-1,CAWSVQGDTEAFF,TGTGCCTGGAGTGTACAGGGGGACACTGAAGCTTTCTTT
NA,TRBV27,few,TRBJ1-6,CASSFSRQAHVNSPLHF,TGTGCCAGCAGTTTCTCTAGACAGGCCCACGTTAATTCACCCCTCCACTTT
TRBD2,TRBV27,NA,TRBJ2-1,CASSQPGLAGINEQFF,TGTGCCAGCAGTCAGCCGGGACTAGCGGGAATCAATGAGCAGTTCTTC
NA,TRBV4-1,many,TRBJ2-3,CASSQDGSGAYVDTQYF,TGCGCCAGCAGCCAAGATGGATCGGGAGCCTATGTCGATACGCAGTATTTT
NA,TRBV27,NA,TRBJ2-3,CASSLIVASTDTQYF,TGTGCCAGCAGTTTAATTGTAGCGAGCACAGATACGCAGTATTTT
TRBD1,TRBV5-1,many,TRBJ2-3,CASSPGQGIGDTQYF,TGCGCCAGCAGCCCGGGACAGGGGATCGGTGATACGCAGTATTTT
TRBD2,TRBV7-9,few,TRBJ2-1,CASSRGSPNNEQFF,TGTGCCAGCAGCCGCGGGAGTCCCAACAATGAGCAGTTCTTC
NA,TRBV7-8,NA,TRBJ1-3,CASSYRGGSSGNTIYF,TGTGCCAGCAGCTACCGCGGGGGAAGCTCTGGAAACACCATATATTTT
TRBD1,TRBV15,NA,TRBJ2-7,CATSDWDRAAHEQYF,TGTGCCACCAGCGACTGGGACAGGGCGGCGCACGAGCAGTACTTC
TRBD2,TRBV29-1,few,TRBJ2-1,CSVDLASGRRNNEQFF,TGCAGCGTTGACTTGGCTAGCGGGAGACGTAACAATGAGCAGTTCTTC